These 10 T cell receptor beta chains were sequenced from one sample in a study of neurological immune-mediated disorders. TCRdb re-called the 5' RACE reads through MiXCR, storing one row per CDR3 protein. This sample has more than 30,000 distinct CDR3 sequences; 7% to 8.5% occur once, and the top ten carry around 6%. The sequenced sample consisted of CD4+ T cells from blood. The receptors were sampled from a man over 45 in good health.

This clonotype was detected many times. J is TRBJ2-1 and V is TRBV6-5; no clear D gene. Germline V CDR1 and CDR2: MNHEY, SVGAGI. The V end lost 6 bases, the J end lost 2 bases, and 14 bases lay between the germline ends. The CDR3 is 15 amino acids. The CDR3 region is CASSPGRLTYNEQFF. CDR3 coding DNA: TGTGCCAGCAGCCCTGGACGGCTAACCTACAATGAGCAGTTCTTC.

This clonotype was seen at least ten times. This chain links TRBV10-3 with TRBJ2-7; 8 positions agree with TRBD1. CDR3 length equals 15 residues. CDR1 and CDR2 (germline): ENHRY, SYGVKD. V lost 7 bases and J lost 5; bases outside the gene matches: 13. The CDR3: CAITQGTGGLDEQYF. DNA of the CDR3: TGTGCCATCACCCAGGGCACAGGGGGTTTGGACGAGCAGTACTTC.

This clonotype was counted ten times or more. The chain has TRBV4-1 and TRBJ2-7; TRBD2 matches at 7 bases. Germline CDR1 and CDR2: MGHRA and YSYEKL. The CDR3 length is 16 residues. J gave up 2 bases and V 0 bases, and 7 bases lay outside the gene matches. CDR3 protein: CASSQDLGGSPYEQYF. The DNA for the CDR3 is TGCGCCAGCAGCCAAGATCTTGGCGGGAGTCCCTACGAGCAGTACTTC.

This clonotype was counted many times. V usage is TRBV7-2 and J usage is TRBJ1-2; D gene ambiguous. The CDR3 covers 15 residues. Germline CDR1 reads SGHTA; CDR2 reads FQGNSA. Trimming removed 0 bases from V and 4 bases from J, with 12 bases in between. The CDR3 nucleotides are TGTGCCAGCAGCTTAGCGTCAGGTCCTAGCTATGGCTACACCTTC. This codes for CASSLASGPSYGYTF.

The V gene is TRBV6-6, the J gene TRBJ2-2; D perhaps matches TRBD2 (6 bases). The CDR3 contains 15 residues. Per the germline V gene, CDR1 is MNHNY and CDR2 is SVGAGI (reference sequence). V lost 2 bases and J lost 6, with 13 bases in between. For the CDR3, the DNA is TGTGCCAGCAGTTACCCCGGGACTTTCCCCGGGGAGCTGTTTTTT. This encodes CASSYPGTFPGELFF.

This clonotype was picked up many times. V usage is TRBV18 and J usage is TRBJ2-1, with 7 bases lining up with TRBD1. The CDR3 is made up of 15 amino acids. Germline CDR1 KGHSH, CDR2 LQKENI. V lost 2 bases and J lost 3; bases outside the gene matches: 4. CDR3 region: CASSPVGQHYNEQFF. CDR3 nucleotides: TGTGCCAGCTCACCAGTGGGACAGCACTACAATGAGCAGTTCTTC.

This clonotype has a count of ten or more. The chain employs TRBV20-1 and TRBJ2-3; the match to TRBD2 covers 14 bases. After removal of 8 bases from V and 7 bases from J, the junction contained 5 bases not matched to a gene. The CDR3 consists of 13 residues. CDR1 is DFQATT and CDR2 is SNEGSKA in the germline V gene (reference sequence). The CDR3 loop reads CSRTSGRLNTQYF. The CDR3 DNA follows: TGCAGTCGGACTAGCGGGAGGTTGAATACGCAGTATTTT.

At least ten counts were recorded for this clonotype. CDR3 protein: CASRATPQPQHF. The DNA for the CDR3 is TGTGCCAGCAGGGCGACCCCCCAGCCCCAGCATTTT. The V call is TRBV27, the J call TRBJ1-5; unclear D gene. The CDR3 runs to 12 residues. V lost 6 bases and J lost 7, with 10 bases in between. Germline V gene data show CDR1 as MNHEY and CDR2 as SMNVEV (reference sequence).

The table lists this clonotype with many counts. The V gene is TRBV15, the J gene TRBJ2-1; D call uncertain. With 0 bases removed from V and 8 bases from J, the gap between germline ends came to 14 bases. The CDR3 loop spans 15 amino acids. The germline gives CDR1 LNHNV, CDR2 YYDKDF (reference sequence). CDR3 in DNA: TGTGCCACCAGCAGAGATCCGAATCTAGTGGATGAGCAGTTCTTC. Protein sequence: CATSRDPNLVDEQFF. The full variable domain, completed using reference TRBV15 and TRBJ2-1, is DAMVIQNPRYQVTQFGKPVTLSCSQTLNHNVMYWYQQKSSQAPKLLFHYYDKDFNNEADTPDNFQSRRPNTSFCFLDIRSPGLGDTAMYLCATSRDPNLVDEQFFGPGTRLTVL.

Ten or more counts support this clonotype. The chain uses TRBV20-1 and TRBJ2-1; TRBD2 might be the D (8 bases). The V gene lost 4 bases and the J gene lost 6 bases, with 19 bases spanning the gap. Germline lookup yields CDR1 DFQATT and CDR2 SNEGSKA (reference sequence). This CDR3 has 15 amino acids. In nucleotides, the CDR3 is TGCAGTGCTACTTCAGGGGGGCGGGAGGCCAATGAGCAGTTCTTC. Translation gives CSATSGGREANEQFF.